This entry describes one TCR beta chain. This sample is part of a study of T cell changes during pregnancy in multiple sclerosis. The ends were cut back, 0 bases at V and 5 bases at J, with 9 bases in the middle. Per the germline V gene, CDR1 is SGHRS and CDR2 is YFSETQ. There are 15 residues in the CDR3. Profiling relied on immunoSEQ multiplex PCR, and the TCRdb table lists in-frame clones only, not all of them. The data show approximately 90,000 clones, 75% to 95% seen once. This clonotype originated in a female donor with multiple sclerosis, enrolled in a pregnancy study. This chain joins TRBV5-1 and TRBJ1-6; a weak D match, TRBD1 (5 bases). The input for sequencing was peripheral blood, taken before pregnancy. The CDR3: CASSLAGKNNSPLHF. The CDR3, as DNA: TGCGCCAGCAGCTTGGCAGGGAAGAATAATTCACCCCTCCACTTT. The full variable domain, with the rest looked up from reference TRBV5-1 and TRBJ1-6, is KAGVTQTPRYLIKTRGQQVTLSCSPISGHRSVSWYQQTPGQGLQFLFEYFSETQRNKGNFPGRFSGRQFSNSRSEMNVSTLELGDSALYLCASSLAGKNNSPLHFGNGTRLTVT.